The clone carrying this T cell receptor beta chain was seen a handful of times. What it binds is not known. V dropped 2 bases and J dropped 0 bases, with 9 bases sitting between them. Germline loops: CDR1 SGHVS, CDR2 FQNEAQ. The CDR3 sequence is 15 residues long. This sample is drawn from a study of T-cell memory formation after mild COVID-19. As for the study in general: The two donors had largely donor-specific TCR clusters.

The study, taken as a whole, reports: Clones that contracted from day 15 to 85 had balanced CD4/CD8; later expanders were CD4+ biased.

Barcoded TCR alpha and TCR beta cDNA libraries with UMIs came from 5'RACE using constant-segment primers. TCRdb reprocessed the 5' RACE reads via MiXCR and lists one record per CDR3 protein. The table includes 150,000 to 200,000 distinct CDR3 sequences, around a tenth detected once. The rearrangement uses TRBV7-8 and TRBJ2-3; unclear D gene. The sequenced material came from PBMCs or a T cell subset sorted from them (not recorded which). The clonotype originates from a man between 18 and 35 years old who had mild COVID-19 (a few samples of this study predate the infection). Cell type and time point are not known. This CDR3 reads CASSLTRTSTDTQYF. The DNA of the CDR3 is TGTGCCAGCAGCTTAACGCGTACTAGCACAGATACGCAGTATTTT.